The 27 T cell receptor beta chains below come from one sample, sequenced in a study of STAT5B mutations in CD4+ large granular lymphocyte leukemia. Data came from immunoSEQ multiplex PCR; TCRdb stores just in-frame clones and leaves some out. This sample carries some 30,000 clones, about 74% of them seen once, and the ten largest clones take around 1%. The sequenced material came from CD4+ T cells from blood buffy coats. These receptors all come from a human donor in good health.

The V and J genes are TRBV13 and TRBJ2-1, with 11 bases matching TRBD2. The CDR3 contains 15 residues. CDR1 is PRHDT, CDR2 FYEKMQ, per germline (reference sequence). V gave up 5 bases and J gave up 5 bases; unmatched junction bases: 5. The DNA of the CDR3 is TGTGCCAGCAGCGTTAGCGGGAGGGGCCACAATGAGCAGTTCTTC. It is translated as CASSVSGRGHNEQFF.

This clone was seen only a few times. V is TRBV7-2 and J is TRBJ1-5, with a possible D match to TRBD1 (6 bases). V was shortened by 5 bases and J by 2 bases, with 10 bases between the two germline ends. Germline CDR1 is SGHTA and CDR2 is FQGNSA. This CDR3 has 14 amino acids. The CDR3 reads CASSLEGGNQPQHF. DNA of the CDR3: TGTGCCAGCAGCCTCGAGGGGGGCAATCAGCCCCAGCATTTT.

The chain links TRBV11-2 to TRBJ2-1, with D perhaps matching TRBD1 (5 bases). Germline V gene lookup returns CDR1 SGHAT and CDR2 FQNNGV. This CDR3 spans 19 amino acids. Trimming stripped 2 bases from V and 2 bases from J, with 22 bases between. CDR3 nucleotides: TGTGCCAGCAGCTTAAAAGTCAGGGCAGGGATGCTCACCTACAATGAGCAGTTCTTC. Protein product: CASSLKVRAGMLTYNEQFF.

The rearrangement joins TRBV11-2 to TRBJ2-3; possible D gene TRBD2, 5 bases. This CDR3 has 16 amino acids. Looked up from germline, CDR1 is SGHAT and CDR2 is FQNNGV. The germline V and J ends were trimmed by 2 bases and 5 bases, with 17 bases remaining between them. CDR3: CASSLISGGPRDTQYF. Written as DNA, the CDR3 is TGTGCCAGCAGCTTAATTTCTGGCGGGCCTCGAGATACGCAGTATTTT.

The genes are TRBV7-9 and TRBJ2-3; TRBD1 or TRBD2 may be the D gene (5 bases each). V was clipped by 2 bases and J by 5 bases, with 17 bases between them. Germline assignment: CDR1 SEHNR and CDR2 FQNEAQ (reference sequence). CDR3 length equals 16 residues. Here the CDR3 DNA reads TGTGCCAGCAGCTTAATCGGGGCCTTCCCCGAAGATACGCAGTATTTT. This translates into CASSLIGAFPEDTQYF.

This rearrangement joins TRBV2 to TRBJ2-1; TRBD2 is a possible D gene (6 bases). The germline V gene has CDR1 SNHLY and CDR2 FYNNEI. CDR3 length: 12 residues. V gave up 7 bases and J gave up 9 bases, with 13 bases separating them. The CDR3: CASKEGTGEQFF. The CDR3 coding sequence is TGTGCCAGCAAGGAGGGAACGGGTGAGCAGTTCTTC.

This clone showed up just a few times. V is TRBV10-3 and J is TRBJ2-1, with 7 positions matching TRBD1. CDR3 length equals 11 residues. CDR1 is ENHRY, CDR2 SYGVKD, per germline. V was pared by 4 bases and J by 12 bases, with 3 bases of the junction left unmatched. The CDR3 nucleotides read TGTGCCATCAGTGTCCGGGACAGGCAGTTCTTC. This sequence encodes CAISVRDRQFF.

This clone occurred a few times. V is TRBV16 and J is TRBJ1-1; D is perhaps TRBD1 (5 bases). The length of the CDR3 is 13 residues. In germline, CDR1 is KGHSY, CDR2 FQNENV. V dropped 4 bases and J dropped 2 bases, with 8 bases sitting between them. Written as DNA, the CDR3 is TGTGCCAGCAGCCGAGGGACCAACACTGAAGCTTTCTTT. Amino acid sequence: CASSRGTNTEAFF.

The chain is built from TRBV5-6 and TRBJ2-5; the D is unclear. This CDR3 is 12 amino acids long. Per germline, CDR1 SGHDT and CDR2 YYEEEE. V was pared by 2 bases and J by 1 base, with 3 bases between. In DNA, the CDR3 is TGTGCCAGCAGCTTCGGCCAAGAGACCCAGTACTTC. Its protein product is CASSFGQETQYF. The variable domain in full, with the rest retrieved from reference TRBV5-6 and TRBJ2-5, is DAGVTQSPTHLIKTRGQQVTLRCSPKSGHDTVSWYQQALGQGPQFIFQYYEEEERQRGNFPDRFSGHQFPNYSSELNVNALLLGDSALYLCASSFGQETQYFGPGTRLLVL.

This chain joins TRBV12-5 and TRBJ2-2; D is ambiguous. The CDR3 covers 14 residues. CDR1 is LGHNT, CDR2 FRNRAP, per germline. The V gene lost 7 bases and the J gene lost 0 bases, with 9 bases spanning the gap. CDR3 nucleotide sequence: TGTGCTAGTGCCAGTAGGTCGAACACCGGGGAGCTGTTTTTT. Encoded protein: CASASRSNTGELFF.

V is TRBV6-1 and J is TRBJ2-3; D unresolved. Germline CDR1 is MNHNS and CDR2 is SASEGT. The CDR3 totals 14 residues. With 7 bases removed from V and 2 bases from J, the gap between germline ends came to 13 bases. In DNA form, the CDR3 reads TGTGCCAGCAAGGTCCACAGTTCCACAGATACGCAGTATTTT. It is translated as CASKVHSSTDTQYF.

This clone was found once. The chain joins TRBV13 to TRBJ2-1; 8 bases are shared with TRBD1. Germline V lookup: CDR1 PRHDT, CDR2 FYEKMQ (reference sequence). V shed 5 bases and J 0 bases; nucleotides not matched to a gene: 21. The CDR3 is 21 residues long. The CDR3 loop is CASSRRGTGVQTSSSYNEQFF. DNA for the CDR3: TGTGCCAGCAGCCGCCGCGGGACAGGAGTCCAAACCTCAAGCTCCTACAATGAGCAGTTCTTC.

This clone was seen only once. This chain links TRBV10-3 with TRBJ2-2; the D gene is possibly TRBD2 (7 bases). Trimming pared 2 bases from V and 6 bases from J, leaving 16 bases between. This CDR3 has 16 amino acids. CDR1 and CDR2 from the germline V gene are ENHRY and SYGVKD. The chain's CDR3 is CAISEAGAERPGELFF. The DNA of the CDR3 is TGTGCCATCAGTGAGGCGGGGGCAGAAAGACCCGGGGAGCTGTTTTTT.

The genes are TRBV2 and TRBJ1-5; D not resolved. CDR1 is SNHLY, CDR2 FYNNEI, per germline. The ends were cut back, 7 bases at V and 6 bases at J, with 19 bases in the middle. The length of the CDR3 is 15 residues. Written as DNA, the CDR3 is TGTGCCAGCACCCCCTCCGCCAGCAGTTTTCAGCCCCAGCATTTT. This sequence encodes CASTPSASSFQPQHF.

This clone has just one count. The chain employs TRBV2 and TRBJ2-1, with D perhaps being TRBD1 or TRBD2 (6 bases each). CDR3 length: 14 residues. Germline V CDR1 and CDR2: SNHLY, FYNNEI. With 6 bases removed from V and 7 bases from J, the gap between germline ends came to 16 bases. The CDR3 loop is CASRGGGARNEQFF. The CDR3 DNA is TGTGCCAGCAGAGGGGGAGGCGCTAGGAATGAGCAGTTCTTC.

The genes are TRBV10-3 and TRBJ2-3; 11 nucleotides agree with TRBD2. The V segment lost 6 bases and the J segment 4 bases; nucleotides outside the gene matches: 15. CDR3 length: 18 amino acids. Germline CDR1 reads ENHRY; CDR2 reads SYGVKD. The CDR3 sequence: CAISLNPPSGGPPDTQYF. In DNA form, the CDR3 reads TGTGCCATCAGCCTTAACCCCCCTAGCGGGGGGCCCCCAGATACGCAGTATTTT.

The genes are TRBV28 and TRBJ1-2; 7 nucleotides align to TRBD1. Germline V lookup: CDR1 MDHEN, CDR2 SYDVKM. This CDR3 comprises 12 residues. The V segment lost 5 bases and the J segment 6 bases; nucleotides outside the gene matches: 3. CDR3 region: CASSQGGHGYTF. CDR3 bases: TGTGCCAGCAGTCAGGGGGGCCATGGCTACACCTTC.

The rearrangement joins TRBV28 to TRBJ1-1; no reliable D call. The CDR3 extends over 11 amino acids. Germline loops: CDR1 MDHEN, CDR2 SYDVKM. V lost 5 bases to trimming and J lost 9 bases, with 10 bases between them. The CDR3 loop reads CASSQKGKAFF. CDR3 coding DNA: TGTGCCAGCAGTCAGAAAGGAAAAGCTTTCTTT.

The CDR3 reads CASSDGTAYNSPLHF. Written as DNA, the CDR3 is TGCGCCAGTTCGGACGGGACAGCCTATAATTCACCCCTCCACTTT. The chain employs TRBV10-1 and TRBJ1-6; 7 bases line up with TRBD1. The CDR3 is made up of 15 amino acids. Germline loops: CDR1 WNHNN, CDR2 SYGVQD (reference sequence). V trimming: 9 bases; J trimming: 2 bases; junction bases outside the gene matches: 7.

This rearrangement joins TRBV5-1 to TRBJ2-1, with TRBD1 matching 7 bases. Germline V gene sequence: CDR1 SGHRS, CDR2 YFSETQ. The CDR3 length is 15 residues. Losses at the gene ends were 1 base for V and 4 bases for J; bases not matched to a gene: 5. CDR3 amino acids: CASSLTGTAYNEQFF. CDR3 sequence (DNA): TGCGCCAGCAGCTTGACCGGGACAGCATACAATGAGCAGTTCTTC.

V gene TRBV6-1 combines with J gene TRBJ2-2; D gene uncertain. V was shortened by 8 bases and J by 0 bases, with 7 bases between the two germline ends. This CDR3 is built from 13 residues. The germline V gene has CDR1 MNHNS and CDR2 SASEGT. The CDR3 DNA reads as TGTGCCAGCGTGACCTCGAACACCGGGGAGCTGTTTTTT. Amino acid sequence: CASVTSNTGELFF.

The chain is built from TRBV2 and TRBJ2-1, with 8 positions matching TRBD2. Looked up from germline, CDR1 is SNHLY and CDR2 is FYNNEI. J lost 3 bases, V lost 7 bases, and 5 bases had no gene match. This CDR3 has 14 residues. The CDR3 reads CASIKGLDYNEQFF. CDR3 in DNA: TGTGCCAGCATTAAGGGACTAGACTACAATGAGCAGTTCTTC.

The CDR3 here is CAWSTSGGTDTQYF. In DNA form, the CDR3 reads TGTGCCTGGAGTACTAGCGGAGGCACAGATACGCAGTATTTT. The rearrangement joins TRBV30 to TRBJ2-3; 8 bases are a match to TRBD2. Germline V gene sequence: CDR1 GTSNPN, CDR2 SVGIG (reference sequence). The CDR3 covers 14 residues. With V trimmed by 2 bases and J by 1 base, 2 bases remained unmatched.

The V gene is TRBV29-1, the J gene TRBJ1-4, with 7 bases matching TRBD1. Trimming took 6 bases from V and 1 from J; bases not matched to a gene: 2. Germline values: CDR1 SQVTM, CDR2 ANQGSEA. This CDR3 is 13 amino acids long. CDR3: CSVWDRTNEKLFF. In DNA form, the CDR3 reads TGCAGCGTATGGGACAGAACTAATGAAAAACTGTTTTTT. Drawing the rest from reference TRBV29-1 and TRBJ1-4, the complete variable domain is SAVISQKPSRDICQRGTSLTIQCQVDSQVTMMFWYRQQPGQSLTLIATANQGSEATYESGFVIDKFPISRPNLTFSTLTVSNMSPEDSSIYLCSVWDRTNEKLFFGSGTQLSVL.

The table lists this clone with a count of one. J is TRBJ2-1 and V is TRBV6-1, with 12 bases lining up with TRBD1. The junction had 0 bases not matched to a gene; V was cut back by 4 bases and J by 2 bases. The CDR3 sequence is 15 residues long. Looked up from germline, CDR1 is MNHNS and CDR2 is SASEGT. The CDR3 DNA is TGTGCCAGCAGTGGGGACAGGGGGCCCTACAATGAGCAGTTCTTC. It translates to CASSGDRGPYNEQFF.

The J gene is TRBJ2-3, the V gene TRBV11-3; D is perhaps TRBD1 or TRBD2 (5 bases each). The V gene's germline CDR1 is SGHNT and CDR2 YENEEA. The V and J ends lost 3 bases and 2 bases respectively, with 18 bases between them. CDR3 length: 17 amino acids. In DNA, the CDR3 is TGTGCCAGCAGCTTCTCGGCGCAGGGCGGGTCCACAGATACGCAGTATTTT. Encoded protein: CASSFSAQGGSTDTQYF.

CDR3: CAWSSTRVIVRLGNTIYF. The CDR3, as DNA: TGTGCCTGGAGTTCCACGAGGGTCATAGTTCGGCTTGGAAACACCATATATTTT. The chain uses TRBV30 and TRBJ1-3; D unresolved. Looked up from germline, CDR1 is GTSNPN and CDR2 is SVGIG (reference sequence). The V end lost 2 bases, the J end lost 3 bases, and 23 bases lay between the germline ends. The CDR3 length is 18 residues.